The entry below gives a single TCR beta chain sequence along with its context. Sequenced by immunoSEQ multiplex PCR; TCRdb stores in-frame clones only, minus some. Of about 81,000 clones listed, just over 90% are singletons. The data stem from a study of OX40 agonist ivuxolimab in advanced cancers. The timepoints at which blood was sampled were baseline, cycle 4 day 1, and cycle 7 day 1. CDR1 is MNHNS and CDR2 is SASEGT in the germline V gene. The CDR3 is 15 residues long. V shed 5 bases, J shed 3 bases, and the junction held 7 bases outside the gene matches. This chain joins TRBV6-1 and TRBJ2-1; 7 positions match TRBD2. The sequencing used CD4+ or CD8+ T cells sorted from blood, collected in a trial of the OX40 agonist ivuxolimab. The source is an adult with an advanced solid tumor such as melanoma, head and neck, liver or kidney cancer. DNA of the CDR3: TGTGCCAGCAGTTTGTCGGCGGGGGTCTACAATGAGCAGTTCTTC. Translated: CASSLSAGVYNEQFF.